The 17 T cell receptor beta chains below were found in one sample sequenced in a study of neurological immune-mediated disorders. From the 5' RACE reads, TCRdb called clonotypes with MiXCR, one entry per CDR3 protein. This table has tens of thousands of distinct CDR3 sequences, 3% to 4.5% appearing once. Material: CD4+ T cells from blood. These receptors originate from a woman between 40 and 55 years old with multiple sclerosis.

This clonotype was seen many times. The J gene is TRBJ1-3, the V gene TRBV11-2, with D possibly TRBD1 on 6 matching bases. The ends were cut back, 6 bases at V and 4 bases at J, with 22 bases in the middle. The length of the CDR3 is 17 residues. Germline CDR1 reads SGHAT; CDR2 reads FQNNGV. CDR3 protein: CASSRRQGRIEGNTIYF. CDR3 DNA: TGTGCCAGCAGTCGGCGCCAGGGGAGGATTGAAGGAAACACCATATATTTT. The full variable domain, rest sourced from reference TRBV11-2 and TRBJ1-3, is EAGVAQSPRYKIIEKRQSVAFWCNPISGHATLYWYQQILGQGPKLLIQFQNNGVVDDSQLPKDRFSAERLKGVDSTLKIQPAKLEDSAVYLCASSRRQGRIEGNTIYFGEGSWLTVV.

This clonotype was picked up many times. This chain joins TRBV20-1 and TRBJ2-4; D is ambiguous. Germline CDR1 reads DFQATT; CDR2 reads SNEGSKA (reference sequence). The CDR3 is made up of 13 amino acids. The ends were cut back, 1 base at V and 1 base at J, with 5 bases in the middle. DNA of the CDR3: TGCAGTGCTAGAGGTTCGGCCAAAAACATTCAGTACTTC. This sequence encodes CSARGSAKNIQYF.

This clonotype was seen many times. This sequence joins TRBV20-1 and TRBJ1-1; the D gene is possibly TRBD1 (6 bases). V was shortened by 1 base and J by 2 bases, with 14 bases between the two germline ends. Germline V gene data show CDR1 as DFQATT and CDR2 as SNEGSKA (reference sequence). The CDR3 has 15 amino acids. In DNA form, the CDR3 reads TGCAGTGCTAGAGCTAGGGACAAGGTAAACACTGAAGCTTTCTTT. Its translation: CSARARDKVNTEAFF.

This clonotype was recorded at least ten times. V gene TRBV7-2 combines with J gene TRBJ2-3; D remains ambiguous. Trimming stripped 1 base from V and 9 bases from J, with 8 bases between. The CDR3 contains 12 residues. Per germline, CDR1 SGHTA and CDR2 FQGNSA. CDR3 amino acids: CASSLVSVTQYF. CDR3 DNA sequence: TGTGCCAGCAGCTTAGTGTCAGTCACGCAGTATTTT.

This clonotype has ten or more counts. The chain couples TRBV4-2 to TRBJ2-2; 8 nucleotides line up with TRBD2. Germline CDR1 and CDR2: LGHNA and YNFKEQ. The V segment lost 1 base and the J segment 6 bases; nucleotides outside the gene matches: 10. This CDR3 region has 17 residues. CDR3 sequence (DNA): TGTGCCAGCAGCCAAGTCGGGGACCCGGGACTAGCCGGGGAGCTGTTTTTT. It encodes CASSQVGDPGLAGELFF.

At least ten counts were recorded for this clonotype. The chain is built from TRBV5-1 and TRBJ2-1; 11 nucleotides match TRBD2. CDR1 is SGHRS, CDR2 YFSETQ, per germline. Losses at the gene ends were 6 bases for V and 7 bases for J; bases not matched to a gene: 9. This CDR3 has 15 residues. CDR3 region: CASTWGLAAQNEQFF. The CDR3 coding sequence is TGCGCCAGCACCTGGGGACTAGCGGCTCAAAATGAGCAGTTCTTC.

This clonotype was recorded at least ten times. CDR3: CASSQVRGGSTDTQYF. Here the CDR3 DNA reads TGCGCCAGCAGCCAAGTACGGGGGGGGTCCACAGATACGCAGTATTTT. The chain carries TRBV4-1 and TRBJ2-3, with 8 bases lining up with TRBD2. Unmatched junction bases numbered 5, after V lost 1 base and J lost 2 bases. The CDR3 length is 16 residues. Per germline, CDR1 MGHRA and CDR2 YSYEKL.

This clonotype was seen ten or more times. The rearrangement uses TRBV5-1 and TRBJ2-3; D gene ambiguous. The CDR3 is made up of 16 amino acids. V was cut by 0 bases and J by 0 bases, with 11 bases left in between. Germline assignment: CDR1 SGHRS and CDR2 YFSETQ. Written as DNA, the CDR3 is TGCGCCAGCAGCTTGGGGACGGATAAAAGCACAGATACGCAGTATTTT. This codes for CASSLGTDKSTDTQYF.

This clonotype came up many times. This sequence joins TRBV25-1 and TRBJ1-6; 10 bases agree with TRBD1. Trimming removed 3 bases from V and 9 bases from J; junction bases left unmatched: 5. The germline V gene encodes CDR1 MGHDK and CDR2 SYGVNS. The CDR3 loop spans 15 amino acids. DNA of the CDR3: TGTGCCAGCAGTGACCTGGGACAGGGGACTTCACCCCTCCACTTT. Translation: CASSDLGQGTSPLHF.

This clonotype was found many times. The chain carries TRBV18 and TRBJ2-1; tentatively, D is TRBD1 (7 bases). The CDR3 length is 15 residues. Germline CDR1 reads KGHSH; CDR2 reads LQKENI. Deletions cut 6 bases from V and 6 bases from J, with 18 bases between. The CDR3 reads CASSLPGGQRNEQFF. In DNA, the CDR3 is TGTGCCAGCTCCCTCCCCGGGGGACAGCGCAATGAGCAGTTCTTC.

This clonotype was counted many times. The V and J genes are TRBV5-1 and TRBJ1-6, with D perhaps matching TRBD1 (6 bases). The length of the CDR3 is 15 residues. Trimming pared 0 bases from V and 8 bases from J, leaving 12 bases between. CDR1 is SGHRS and CDR2 is YFSETQ in the germline V gene. The CDR3 here is CASSLEGGEDSPLHF. CDR3 in DNA: TGCGCCAGCAGCTTGGAGGGGGGAGAGGATTCACCCCTCCACTTT.

This clonotype occurred many times. This sequence joins TRBV7-8 and TRBJ1-5; no reliable D call. The CDR3 runs to 17 residues. V shed 1 base and J shed 4 bases, with 17 bases lying between them. Germline V gene sequence: CDR1 SGHVS, CDR2 FQNEAQ. In DNA, the CDR3 is TGTGCCAGCAGCTTAGGGGCCGGACCCTTGAAGAATCAGCCCCAGCATTTT. This translates into CASSLGAGPLKNQPQHF.

This clonotype has just a few counts. V and J are TRBV10-3 and TRBJ2-5; 7 bases align to TRBD1. From germline, CDR1 is ENHRY and CDR2 SYGVKD. V shed 5 bases, J shed 4 bases, and the junction held 16 bases outside the gene matches. This CDR3 has 17 amino acids. The CDR3 region is CAISSSSRQGRGETQYF. The CDR3 DNA sequence: TGTGCCATCAGTTCCTCTTCAAGACAGGGAAGGGGAGAGACCCAGTACTTC.

This clonotype has a count of ten or more. The rearrangement links TRBV20-1 to TRBJ1-2, with D perhaps matching TRBD1 (5 bases). The CDR3 extends over 13 amino acids. The germline V and J ends were trimmed by 5 bases and 8 bases, with 18 bases remaining between them. Per germline, CDR1 DFQATT and CDR2 SNEGSKA (reference sequence). CDR3: CSAARDGNMGYTF. CDR3 DNA: TGCAGTGCTGCCCGGGACGGTAATATGGGCTACACCTTC.

This clonotype was observed at least ten times. The chain carries TRBV20-1 and TRBJ2-1; D may be TRBD1 (6 bases). The CDR3 runs to 15 residues. V was clipped by 3 bases and J by 0 bases, with 12 bases between them. Germline CDR1 is DFQATT and CDR2 is SNEGSKA (reference sequence). CDR3 sequence (DNA): TGCAGTGCTAGTCACAGGGAGAGCTCCTACAATGAGCAGTTCTTC. It translates to CSASHRESSYNEQFF.

This clonotype was seen repeatedly, ten times or more. This chain joins TRBV10-3 and TRBJ1-5, with D perhaps matching TRBD1 (6 bases). The germline V gene has CDR1 ENHRY and CDR2 SYGVKD. The ends were cut back, 2 bases at V and 1 base at J, with 9 bases in the middle. This CDR3 has 15 amino acids. CDR3: CAISEKGGSNQPQHF. As DNA, the CDR3 is TGTGCCATCAGTGAGAAGGGGGGGAGCAATCAGCCCCAGCATTTT.

This chain connects TRBV5-1 to TRBJ2-3; 10 bases align to TRBD2. The CDR3 extends over 16 amino acids. The trim removed 4 bases at V and 4 bases at J, leaving 9 bases unmatched. Per germline, CDR1 SGHRS and CDR2 YFSETQ. The CDR3 loop is CASSVTSGAAADTQYF. As DNA, the CDR3 is TGCGCCAGCAGCGTTACTAGCGGGGCCGCGGCAGATACGCAGTATTTT.